This T cell receptor (beta chain) was profiled in a study of T cells in Graves' hyperthyroidism and ophthalmopathy. For the study at large: Sampling of peripheral blood happened at initial diagnosis, prior to any treatment. Study-wide results and caveats: In the blood, most expanded thyroid clonotypes above 0.001 appeared as well. Before onset, ophthalmopathy was predicted by the model a median around 6.5 months earlier.

V was pared by 6 bases and J by 5 bases, with 9 bases of the junction left unmatched. This CDR3 is 15 amino acids long. The V gene's germline CDR1 is KGHSH and CDR2 LQKENI. Details on this clonotype: Its antigen is currently unknown.

Template material for amplifying TCR beta CDR3 regions consisted of RNA transcripts. In the first-round RT-PCR of the TCR CDR3, the HTBI primer set was used. Each CDR3 protein gets one entry after TCRdb re-called the multiplex PCR reads with MiXCR. The sample holds approximately 740,000 distinct CDR3 sequences, about 15% seen once. This clonotype originated in a woman aged 18-29 years with Graves' hyperthyroidism. This chain connects TRBV18 to TRBJ2-1; 8 bases match TRBD1. Sequenced input: blood. The CDR3 region is CASSPRTGQNNEQFF. CDR3 coding DNA: TGTGCCAGCTCCCCTCGGACAGGGCAGAACAATGAGCAGTTCTTC.